This T cell receptor (beta chain) was found in a study of T cell responses to AZD1222 COVID-19 vaccine. On this clone itself: No antigen is known for it.

Using immunoSEQ multiplex PCR, the repertoire was profiled, and TCRdb retains in-frame clones only, with some absent. The table shows approximately 150,000 clones, with just under 95% occurring only once. Overall study results and limits: Researchers took repertoire samples only after the peak T cell response had come. Mostly white British, mostly female donors; authors suggested clonal diversity may be underestimated.

The CDR3 is 15 residues long. With V trimmed by 1 base and J by 9 bases, 4 bases remained unmatched. Germline CDR1 and CDR2: SGHTS and YDEGEE. The chain couples TRBV5-8 to TRBJ2-2, with 12 bases identical to TRBD1. The TCR originated in an adult who had recovered from COVID-19. Specimen: peripheral blood, collected after recovery from COVID-19. This CDR3 is CASSLRDRGLRELFF. The CDR3 DNA is TGTGCCAGCAGCTTGAGGGACAGGGGGCTCAGGGAGCTGTTTTTT.